These T cell receptor beta chains were read from a single sample in a study of neoadjuvant anti-PD-1 for oral cavity cancer. The data were produced by immunoSEQ multiplex PCR, yet TCRdb's version contains in-frame clones alone and is incomplete. The sample holds tens of thousands of clones, roughly 90% seen once. The sequences come from PBMCs, collected after nivolumab (anti-PD-1) treatment. All receptors derive from a person between 40 and 80 years old with oral cavity squamous cell carcinoma. The conserved cysteine and the conserved F or W are not part of the CDR3 here.

v_gene	j_gene	CDR3aa
TRBV18	TRBJ1-1	ASSPRETEAAF
TRBV6-1	TRBJ1-2	ASSEALTLRSDGYT
TRBV9	TRBJ1-4	ASSSGRGGGLQTNEKLF
TRBV2	TRBJ2-7	ASRRTGALPDSGTQRTYEQY
TRBV30	TRBJ1-2	AWISRGRRYGYT
TRBV5-6	TRBJ2-1	ASSWGIGEYYNEQF
TRBV5-1	TRBJ1-4	ASSLSAITNEKLF
TRBV5-1	TRBJ1-2	ASSLRGANYGYT
TRBV5-1	TRBJ2-1	ASSRASGTGRMIEQF
TRBV2	TRBJ2-7	ASSRDEIYEQY
TRBV4-1	TRBJ1-5	ASSPRTGGYQPQH
TRBV6-1	TRBJ2-6	ASSAPGGTGGIGANVLT
TRBV28	TRBJ1-2	ASSLSWGQGYGYT
TRBV19	TRBJ1-1	ASSKIPGQKNTEAF
TRBV15	TRBJ2-4	ATSSRRGNIQY
TRBV28	TRBJ1-5	ASSPQGVGDNQPQH
TRBV7-2	TRBJ2-5	ASSLAFGSAQETQY